The 5 T cell receptor beta chains given below trace back to one sample, sequenced in a study of cytomegalovirus exposure and HLA in healthy donors. Vbeta (60) and Jbeta (13) primers were used in the PCR. The repertoire was sequenced with immunoSEQ multiplex PCR; TCRdb's copy has only in-frame clones and lacks some. This sample has approximately 110,000 clones, with 65% to 85% found just once. Specimen: PBMCs. Receptor source: a male donor in good health and CMV-seronegative.

The rearrangement uses TRBV11-3 and TRBJ2-7, with D perhaps TRBD1 (6 bases). The CDR3 contains 16 residues. With 1 base removed from V and 5 bases from J, the gap between germline ends came to 18 bases. Germline V CDR1 and CDR2: SGHNT, YENEEA. CDR3 loop: CASSLGSRGFLDEQYF. The CDR3 DNA is TGTGCCAGCAGCTTAGGAAGCAGGGGTTTCTTGGACGAGCAGTACTTC.

The J gene is TRBJ2-7, the V gene TRBV10-3; the match to TRBD1 covers 7 bases. This CDR3 comprises 16 residues. CDR1 is ENHRY and CDR2 is SYGVKD in the germline V gene. V dropped 3 bases and J dropped 0; count of bases not matched to a gene: 8. In DNA form, the CDR3 reads TGTGCCATCAGTGACCTACAGGGGCCCCACTCCTACGAGCAGTACTTC. As protein: CAISDLQGPHSYEQYF.

This clone was picked up a small number of times. The chain is built from TRBV6-1 and TRBJ1-5; D is unclear. CDR3 length: 15 amino acids. Between the trimmed V and J ends, which lost 5 bases and 1 base, there was a span of 12 bases. The germline V gene has CDR1 MNHNS and CDR2 SASEGT. As DNA, the CDR3 is TGTGCCAGCAGTATCGTAACCGGGAGCAATCAGCCCCAGCATTTT. Its protein is CASSIVTGSNQPQHF.

The gene calls are TRBV29-1 and TRBJ2-7, with 12 bases identical to TRBD1. The CDR3 is 13 amino acids. With 7 bases clipped from V and 7 bases from J, the junction kept 8 bases outside the gene matches. Germline CDR1 SQVTM, CDR2 ANQGSEA. DNA for the CDR3: TGCAGCGCCTGGGACAGGGGGCAGAGGGAGCAGTACTTC. This translates into CSAWDRGQREQYF.

The V gene is TRBV5-1, the J gene TRBJ2-5; the match to TRBD1 covers 7 bases. TRBJ2-7 matches the DNA end more closely, so the J call is doubtful. This CDR3 comprises 14 residues. CDR1 SGHRS and CDR2 YFSETQ come from the germline V gene. The CDR3: CASSATGVVYEQYF. CDR3 in DNA: TGCGCCAGCAGCGCCACAGGGGTAGTGTACGAGCAGTACTTC.